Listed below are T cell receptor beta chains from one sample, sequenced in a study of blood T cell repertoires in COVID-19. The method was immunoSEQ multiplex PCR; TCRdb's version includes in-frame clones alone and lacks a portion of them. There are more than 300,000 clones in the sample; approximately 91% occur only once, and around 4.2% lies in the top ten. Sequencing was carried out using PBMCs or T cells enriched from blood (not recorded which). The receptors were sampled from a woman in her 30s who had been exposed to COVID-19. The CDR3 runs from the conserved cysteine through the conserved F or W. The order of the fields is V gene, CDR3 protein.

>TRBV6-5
CASSYGTRSDEQFF
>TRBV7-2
CASSPRTPGTGGGQPQHF
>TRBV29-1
CSVEADFSDEQYF
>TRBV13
CASSPTNREIRYGYTF
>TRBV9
CASSVLGQGARGTIYF
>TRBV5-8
CASSYRGTAGGTEAFF
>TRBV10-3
CASGGRDGVKETQYF
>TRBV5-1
CASSWSGGGTDTQYF
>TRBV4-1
CASSQDPRQANTEAFF
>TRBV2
CASRTGTAIEKLFF
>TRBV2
CASSEVRTGGNQPQHF
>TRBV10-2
CASASASEAFF
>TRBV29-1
CSVSAGGLNTQYF
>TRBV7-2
CASSLETGVNYGYTF
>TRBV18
CASSPGTGREQFF
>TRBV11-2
CASSQRRGMNTEAFF
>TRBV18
CASSPGQGAEAFF
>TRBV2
CASSGTGGYEQYF
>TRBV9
CASSWTSGGAETQYF
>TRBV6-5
CASSYRLADDTQYF
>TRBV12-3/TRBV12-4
CASNPGTYNEQFF
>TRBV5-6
CASSLRLAGGGEQYF
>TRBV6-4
CASSEPNQVGDRTGELFF
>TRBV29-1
CSAGTGSGNTIYF
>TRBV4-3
CASSQDSTGDAFF
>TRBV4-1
CASSQEFAGAGNEQFF
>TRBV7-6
CASSFAGEGYEQYF
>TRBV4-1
CASSPQGTGVYNEQFF
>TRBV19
CASKKTFVGASPEAFF
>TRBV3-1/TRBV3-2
CASRETSGGSTDTQYF
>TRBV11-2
CASSQGTGGEGRTEAFF
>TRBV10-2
CASTGQGIPGDTIYF
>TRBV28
CASSMVGAYSGNTIYF
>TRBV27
CASTTRGYGYTF
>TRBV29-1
CSTCPGTDTQYF
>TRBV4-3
CASSQGPGQRVSDTQYF
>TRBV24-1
CATSDRISYEQYF
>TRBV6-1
CASSDVTANQPQHF
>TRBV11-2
CASSGVRGVLAKNIQYF
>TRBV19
CASKSSLTGRLLTGELFF
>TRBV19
CASSLGQRSSYEQYF
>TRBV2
CASTRAGEHTDTQYF
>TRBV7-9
CASSLGQGAYYGYTF
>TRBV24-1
CATSDGGRFYGYTF
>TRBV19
CASSIVGGSMNTEAFF
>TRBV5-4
CASSLARGISYEQYF
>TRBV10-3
CAISLRQGAVETQYF
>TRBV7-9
CASSPVGGPGDQPQHF
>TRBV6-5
CASSYNAGSNTEAFF
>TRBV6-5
CASSHRDTTIEPQHF
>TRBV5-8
CASSQKLGQGNTEAFF
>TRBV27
CASSLGGYHPDDRGRASPEKLFF
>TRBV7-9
CASSATETGELFF
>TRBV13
CASRDTYTEAFF
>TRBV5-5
CASSLDRGHGGYTF